What follows is one T cell receptor beta chain and its context. This entry belongs to a study of blood T cell repertoires in COVID-19. The overall study: The study drew acute and convalescent COVID-19 samples from the United States, Italy and Spain. Sources were T cells, B-cell-depleted T cells, or PBMCs; the material itself was cDNA or gDNA.

As handled by the study authors: How many nucleated cells were present was estimated from reference gene primer amplification. The assay was immunoSEQ multiplex PCR, and TCRdb's table has in-frame clones only and misses some. V and J calls and clone size follow that table, whereas D and trimming were derived from the DNA. This table has under 250,000 clones, 81% appearing once. The germline V gene encodes CDR1 SGHTA and CDR2 FQGNSA. This CDR3 has 14 amino acids. V lost 1 base to trimming and J lost 4 bases, with 8 bases between them. Clinical history as reported by participants underpinned cohort assignment.

This TCR was sampled from a woman in her fifties or sixties with acute COVID-19. Sequenced sample: PBMCs or T cells enriched from blood (not recorded which). This chain connects TRBV7-2 to TRBJ2-1, with TRBD2 as a possible D gene (6 bases). The CDR3 reads CASSLGAGYNEQFF. The CDR3 bases are TGTGCCAGCAGCTTAGGCGCGGGGTACAATGAGCAGTTCTTC.